Each of the 23 T cell receptor beta chains below was sequenced from the same sample in a study of radiation and T cells in renal cell carcinoma. Method: immunoSEQ multiplex PCR; TCRdb's copy keeps in-frame clones and lacks some. This table holds about 150,000 clones, around 89% found once. The time point here: baseline pretreatment blood. The treatment denotes: 15 Gy SBRT to primary tumor, nephrectomy 4 weeks later. Sample: blood, taken from a patient whose treatment included radiotherapy and nephrectomy. These TCRs come from a woman between 65 and 79 years old with renal cell carcinoma.

The V gene is TRBV13, the J gene TRBJ2-3, with 7 bases fitting TRBD1. This CDR3 spans 16 amino acids. Germline CDR1 PRHDT, CDR2 FYEKMQ (reference sequence). Trimming took 0 bases from V and 5 from J; bases not matched to a gene: 8. DNA of the CDR3: TGTGCCAGCAGCTTAGGGGCCGACAGGGATATAGATACGCAGTATTTT. Amino acid sequence: CASSLGADRDIDTQYF.

The chain is built from TRBV7-2 and TRBJ2-2; a weak D match, TRBD1 (6 bases). The germline CDR1 and CDR2 sequences are SGHTA and FQGNSA. Trimming removed 3 bases at V and 6 bases at J, with 14 bases between. The CDR3 loop spans 15 amino acids. As DNA, the CDR3 is TGTGCCAGCAGCTTTACGACAGGCTCCGCCGGGGAGCTGTTTTTT. Translated, it gives CASSFTTGSAGELFF.

The chain employs TRBV4-3 and TRBJ2-3; 9 positions match TRBD2. Germline lookup yields CDR1 LGHNA and CDR2 YSLEER. V was clipped by 1 base and J by 5 bases; unmatched bases: 7. This CDR3 contains 16 residues. CDR3 in amino acids: CASSQAGGGAKDTQYF. CDR3 DNA sequence: TGCGCCAGCAGCCAAGCGGGCGGGGGGGCGAAAGATACGCAGTATTTT.

The chain links TRBV28 to TRBJ1-1; D gene unclear. Germline lookup yields CDR1 MDHEN and CDR2 SYDVKM. The CDR3 is 11 residues long. V dropped 1 base and J dropped 8 bases, with 5 bases sitting between them. The CDR3 DNA follows: TGTGCCAGCAGTTTATTAGTAGAAGCTTTCTTT. Its translation is CASSLLVEAFF. Full variable domain (remainder filled in from reference TRBV28 and TRBJ1-1): DVKVTQSSRYLVKRTGEKVFLECVQDMDHENMFWYRQDPGLGLRLIYFSYDVKMKEKGDIPEGYSVSREKKERFSLILESASTNQTSMYLCASSLLVEAFFGQGTRLTVV.

V and J are TRBV27 and TRBJ1-2; 8 nucleotides line up with TRBD1. Trimming removed 6 bases from V and 2 bases from J; junction bases left unmatched: 8. Per the germline V gene, CDR1 is MNHEY and CDR2 is SMNVEV (reference sequence). The CDR3 extends over 15 amino acids. The CDR3 reads CASRGSRGRNYGYTF. The CDR3 region has the DNA TGTGCCAGCAGGGGGTCCAGGGGGCGCAACTATGGCTACACCTTC.

With respect to this clone: Other DNA sequences in the sample encode the same CDR3. The chain employs TRBV30 and TRBJ2-4; maybe TRBD1 (6 bases). From germline, CDR1 is GTSNPN and CDR2 SVGIG (reference sequence). The CDR3 has 14 residues. V was shortened by 0 bases and J by 1 base, with 7 bases between the two germline ends. The CDR3: CAWSVRGAKNIQYF. CDR3 DNA sequence: TGTGCCTGGAGTGTAAGGGGGGCCAAAAACATTCAGTACTTC.

The V and J genes are TRBV7-2 and TRBJ1-1; a possible D gene is TRBD1 (5 bases). Germline V CDR1 and CDR2: SGHTA, FQGNSA. The V end was cut by 7 bases, the J end by 4 bases, with 7 bases between. CDR3 size: 11 residues. The CDR3 loop is CASKRGTEAFF. In DNA, the CDR3 is TGTGCCAGCAAAAGGGGCACTGAAGCTTTCTTT.

This clone was counted between two and nine times. The J gene is TRBJ1-5, the V gene TRBV28, with D tentatively TRBD1 (5 bases). Trimming left V 2 bases short and J 4 bases short, with 9 bases between. The CDR3 contains 14 residues. Looked up from germline, CDR1 is MDHEN and CDR2 is SYDVKM. CDR3 DNA: TGTGCCAGCAGTTTAATCAGGGATAATCAGCCCCAGCATTTT. Amino acids: CASSLIRDNQPQHF.

The gene calls are TRBV6-1 and TRBJ1-2; the match to TRBD1 covers 10 bases. The CDR3 loop spans 14 amino acids. The trim removed 6 bases at V and 7 bases at J, leaving 8 bases unmatched. The germline CDR1 and CDR2 sequences are MNHNS and SASEGT. CDR3: CASRYPGQGSGYTF. DNA for the CDR3: TGTGCCAGCAGGTATCCGGGACAGGGGTCTGGCTACACCTTC.

This sequence joins TRBV7-8 and TRBJ1-1, with D possibly being TRBD1 (5 bases). The CDR3 is made up of 15 amino acids. V lost 6 bases and J 1 base, leaving 15 bases between the germline ends. CDR1 SGHVS and CDR2 FQNEAQ come from the germline V gene. Here the CDR3 DNA reads TGTGCCAGCAGTTACTCCAGGGTCGGGAACACTGAAGCTTTCTTT. Its protein is CASSYSRVGNTEAFF. The entire variable domain, with the rest obtained from reference TRBV7-8 and TRBJ1-1, is as follows: GAGVSQSPRYKVAKRGQDVALRCDPISGHVSLFWYQQALGQGPEFLTYFQNEAQLDKSGLPSDRFFAERPEGSVSTLKIQRTQQEDSAVYLCASSYSRVGNTEAFFGQGTRLTVV.

V gene TRBV6-6 combines with J gene TRBJ2-3, with a weak D call TRBD1 (5 bases). The CDR3 is made up of 14 amino acids. Germline assignment: CDR1 MNHNY and CDR2 SVGAGI (reference sequence). V was shortened by 6 bases and J by 0 bases, with 10 bases between the two germline ends. This chain's CDR3 is CASRATASTDTQYF. The DNA of the CDR3 is TGTGCCAGCAGGGCGACAGCTAGCACAGATACGCAGTATTTT.

This sequence joins TRBV13 and TRBJ2-7; TRBD1 aligns across 10 bases. The trim removed 3 bases at V and 4 bases at J, leaving 3 bases unmatched. This CDR3 region has 14 residues. The germline gives CDR1 PRHDT, CDR2 FYEKMQ (reference sequence). CDR3 bases: TGTGCCAGCAGCTTCAGACAGGGGGCTTACGAGCAGTACTTC. Translating it yields CASSFRQGAYEQYF.

The rearrangement joins TRBV10-3 to TRBJ1-3, with D hard to call. Deletions cut 10 bases from V and 2 bases from J, with 6 bases between. The CDR3 runs to 11 residues. Germline assignment: CDR1 ENHRY and CDR2 SYGVKD. The CDR3 sequence: CATQAGNTIYF. The CDR3 DNA reads TGTGCCACCCAAGCTGGAAACACCATATATTTT.

This clone has only a few counts. Additional DNA sequences in this sample encode the identical CDR3. V gene TRBV5-1 combines with J gene TRBJ2-7; the match to TRBD1 covers 8 bases. CDR3 length equals 13 residues. Germline values: CDR1 SGHRS, CDR2 YFSETQ. V lost 4 bases to trimming and J lost 2 bases; unmatched junction nucleotides: 2. The CDR3 reads CASSPDRAYEQYF. CDR3 bases: TGCGCCAGCAGCCCGGACAGGGCCTACGAGCAGTACTTC.

The rearrangement uses TRBV7-2 and TRBJ1-2; D might be TRBD1 (5 bases). Germline V gene lookup returns CDR1 SGHTA and CDR2 FQGNSA. Trimming removed 0 bases from V and 0 bases from J, with 11 bases in between. CDR3 size: 16 residues. The CDR3 loop is CASSLANRRTNYGYTF. CDR3 coding DNA: TGTGCCAGCAGCTTAGCGAACAGGAGAACTAACTATGGCTACACCTTC.

This rearrangement joins TRBV9 to TRBJ2-6; D is ambiguous. V was trimmed by 6 bases and J by 0 bases, leaving 7 bases between them. The germline gives CDR1 SGDLS, CDR2 YYNGEE. The CDR3 is made up of 14 amino acids. In DNA, the CDR3 is TGTGCCAGCACCCAGAGCTCTGGGGCCAACGTCCTGACTTTC. It is translated as CASTQSSGANVLTF.

The V call is TRBV30, the J call TRBJ2-6, with 11 nucleotides matching TRBD2. The CDR3 sequence is 17 residues long. Germline-derived CDR1 and CDR2 are GTSNPN and SVGIG (reference sequence). The V and J ends lost 1 base and 0 bases, in that order; junction bases with no gene match: 2. CDR3 amino acids: CAWSGLAGISGANVLTF. The CDR3 bases are TGTGCCTGGAGTGGACTAGCGGGGATCTCTGGGGCCAACGTCCTGACTTTC.

The rearrangement joins TRBV10-3 to TRBJ2-7, with D possibly matching TRBD2 (7 bases). The CDR3 extends over 15 amino acids. Germline values: CDR1 ENHRY, CDR2 SYGVKD. Trimming cost V 8 bases and J 6 bases, with 23 bases left between them. The CDR3: CAISQGGGPLSEQYF. The CDR3 region has the DNA TGTGCCATCTCTCAAGGGGGGGGGCCTCTCTCCGAGCAGTACTTC.

The rearrangement joins TRBV19 to TRBJ1-2; 8 bases are shared with TRBD1. V shed 5 bases, J shed 6 bases, and the junction held 5 bases outside the gene matches. CDR3 length: 13 residues. The germline V gene has CDR1 LNHDA and CDR2 SQIVND (reference sequence). CDR3 DNA: TGTGCCAGTAGTTCGAGACAGGGGAATGGCTACACCTTC. It codes for CASSSRQGNGYTF.

V and J are TRBV11-2 and TRBJ2-7; D gene unclear. Germline CDR1 is SGHAT and CDR2 is FQNNGV. V was shortened by 5 bases and J by 4 bases, with 9 bases between the two germline ends. This CDR3 is built from 12 residues. CDR3 sequence (DNA): TGTGCCAGCAGCCAAACATTATACGAGCAGTACTTC. Translated, it gives CASSQTLYEQYF. Variable domain in full (rest from reference TRBV11-2 and TRBJ2-7): EAGVAQSPRYKIIEKRQSVAFWCNPISGHATLYWYQQILGQGPKLLIQFQNNGVVDDSQLPKDRFSAERLKGVDSTLKIQPAKLEDSAVYLCASSQTLYEQYFGPGTRLTVT.

The chain couples TRBV5-4 to TRBJ2-1, with D perhaps matching TRBD1 (5 bases). This CDR3 contains 14 residues. With 2 bases removed from V and 9 bases from J, the gap between germline ends came to 15 bases. The germline V gene has CDR1 SGHNT and CDR2 YYREEE (reference sequence). The CDR3 here is CASSFDGLRGEQFF. The DNA of the CDR3 is TGTGCCAGCAGCTTCGATGGGCTTAGGGGTGAGCAGTTCTTC.

This clone was seen repeatedly, ten times or more. V gene TRBV6-6 combines with J gene TRBJ1-5; 7 bases fit TRBD1. CDR1 is MNHNY, CDR2 SVGAGI, per germline (reference sequence). J lost 8 bases, V lost 2 bases, and 9 bases had no gene match. The length of the CDR3 is 15 residues. As DNA, the CDR3 is TGTGCCAGCAGTTACCCCGGGACAGCGCTGGAGCCCCAGCATTTT. Protein sequence: CASSYPGTALEPQHF.

The chain combines TRBV7-9 with TRBJ1-5, with D uncertain. The ends were cut back, 5 bases at V and 6 bases at J, with 11 bases in the middle. Germline-derived CDR1 and CDR2 are SEHNR and FQNEAQ (reference sequence). The CDR3 extends over 13 amino acids. In DNA, the CDR3 is TGTGCCAGCAGCCCACTGGGTGGTCAGCCCCAGCATTTT. This encodes CASSPLGGQPQHF.